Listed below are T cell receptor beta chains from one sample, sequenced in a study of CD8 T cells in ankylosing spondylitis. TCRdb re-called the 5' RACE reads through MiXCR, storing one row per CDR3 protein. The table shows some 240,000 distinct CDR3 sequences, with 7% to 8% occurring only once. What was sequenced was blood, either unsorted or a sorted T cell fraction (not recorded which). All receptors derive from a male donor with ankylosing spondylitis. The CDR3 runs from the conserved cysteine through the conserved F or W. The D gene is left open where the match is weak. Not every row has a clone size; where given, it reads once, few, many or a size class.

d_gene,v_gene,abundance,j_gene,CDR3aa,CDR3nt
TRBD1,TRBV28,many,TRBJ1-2,CASRIKSTGAGYTF,TGTGCCAGCAGGATCAAATCCACAGGGGCTGGCTACACCTTC
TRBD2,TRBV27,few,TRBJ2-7,CASSPTSGSTYEQYF,TGTGCCAGCAGTCCTACTAGCGGGTCTACCTACGAGCAGTACTTC
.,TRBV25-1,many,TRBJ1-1,CASSEQGPFEAFF,TGTGCCAGCAGTGAGCAAGGACCCTTTGAAGCTTTCTTT
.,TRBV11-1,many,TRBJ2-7,CASSHPGQSTYEQYF,TGTGCCAGCAGCCATCCGGGACAATCCACCTACGAGCAGTACTTC
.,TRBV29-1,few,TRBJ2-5,CSLIQTRRETQYF,TGCAGCCTTATCCAGACTAGACGAGAGACCCAGTACTTC
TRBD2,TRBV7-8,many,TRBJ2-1,CASSLVVSSGSSSEQFF,TGTGCCAGCAGCTTAGTTGTTTCGAGCGGGAGTTCTAGTGAGCAGTTCTTC
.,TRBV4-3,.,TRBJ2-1,CASSQRDEQFF,TGCGCCAGCAGCCAGCGGGACGAGCAGTTCTTC
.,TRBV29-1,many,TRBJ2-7,CSVGMGVHEQYF,TGCAGCGTTGGGATGGGGGTCCACGAGCAGTACTTC
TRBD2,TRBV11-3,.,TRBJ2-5,CASSDGTTETQYF,TGTGCCAGCAGCGACGGGACTACGGAGACCCAGTACTTC
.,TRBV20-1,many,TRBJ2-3,CSARQEGGTDTQYF,TGCAGTGCTAGACAGGAGGGGGGGACAGATACGCAGTATTTT
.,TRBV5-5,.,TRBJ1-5,CASSLAGNSNQPQHF,TGTGCCAGCAGCTTGGCCGGTAATAGCAATCAGCCCCAGCATTTT
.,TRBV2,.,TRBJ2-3,CASRTAWRVTDTQYF,TGTGCCAGCAGGACCGCCTGGAGGGTCACAGATACGCAGTATTTT
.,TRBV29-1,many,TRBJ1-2,CSLSLDYGYTF,TGCAGCTTGTCCTTAGACTATGGCTACACCTTC
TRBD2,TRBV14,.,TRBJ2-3,CASSQELAGIRTDTQYF,TGTGCCAGCAGCCAAGAACTAGCGGGTATCCGCACAGATACGCAGTATTTT
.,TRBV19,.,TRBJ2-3,CASSIATYPSTDTQYF,TGTGCCAGTAGTATAGCGACCTATCCTAGCACAGATACGCAGTATTTT
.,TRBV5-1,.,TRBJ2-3,CATRAPEEGDTQYF,TGCGCCACCCGGGCCCCCGAGGAGGGAGATACGCAGTATTTT
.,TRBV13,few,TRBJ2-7,CASSAGQYEQYF,TGTGCCAGCAGCGCGGGACAATACGAGCAGTACTTC
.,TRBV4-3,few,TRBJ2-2,CASSQDSPAELFF,TGCGCCAGCAGCCAAGATTCCCCGGCGGAGCTGTTTTTT
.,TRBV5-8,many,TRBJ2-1,CASSFGTPRLSSYNEQFF,TGTGCCAGCAGCTTCGGGACCCCTAGGCTGAGCTCCTACAATGAGCAGTTCTTC
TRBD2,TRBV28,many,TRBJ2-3,CASSFGLAAADTQYF,TGTGCCAGCAGCTTCGGACTAGCAGCGGCAGATACGCAGTATTTT
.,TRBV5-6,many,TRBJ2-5,CASSFGFEEETLYF,TGTGCCAGCAGCTTCGGGTTCGAAGAAGAGACCCTGTACTTC
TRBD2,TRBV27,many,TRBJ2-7,CASSPGAGVAPSYEQYF,TGTGCCAGCAGTCCCGGGGCGGGGGTAGCGCCCTCCTACGAGCAGTACTTC
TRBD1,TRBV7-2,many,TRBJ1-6,CASSATRTGDSPLHF,TGTGCCAGCAGCGCTACGAGGACAGGGGATTCACCCCTCCACTTT
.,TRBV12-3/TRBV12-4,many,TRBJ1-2,CASLQGPGYTF,TGTGCCAGCCTCCAGGGCCCCGGCTACACCTTC
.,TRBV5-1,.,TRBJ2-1,CASSLSRSTDEQFF,TGCGCCAGCAGCTTGAGTAGGTCTACGGATGAGCAGTTCTTC
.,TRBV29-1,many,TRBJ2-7,CSVASQVNSYEQYF,TGCAGCGTTGCCAGCCAGGTAAACTCCTACGAGCAGTACTTC